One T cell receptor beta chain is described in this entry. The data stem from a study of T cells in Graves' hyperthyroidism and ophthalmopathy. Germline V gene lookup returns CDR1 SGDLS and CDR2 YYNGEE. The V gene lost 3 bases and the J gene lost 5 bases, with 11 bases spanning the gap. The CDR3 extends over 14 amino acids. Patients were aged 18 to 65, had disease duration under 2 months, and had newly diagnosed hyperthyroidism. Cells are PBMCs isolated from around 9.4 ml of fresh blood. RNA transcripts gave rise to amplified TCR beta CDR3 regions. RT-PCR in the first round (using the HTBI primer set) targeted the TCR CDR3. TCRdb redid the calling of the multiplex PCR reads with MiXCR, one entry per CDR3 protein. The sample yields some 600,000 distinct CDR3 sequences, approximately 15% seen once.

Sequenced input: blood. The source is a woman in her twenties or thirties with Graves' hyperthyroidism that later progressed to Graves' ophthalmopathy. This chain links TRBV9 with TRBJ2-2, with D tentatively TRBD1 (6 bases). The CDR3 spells CASSASGETGELFF. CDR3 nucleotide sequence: TGTGCCAGCAGCGCCTCAGGGGAGACCGGGGAGCTGTTTTTT.